The rows below give T cell receptor beta chains drawn from one sample of a study of shared T cell receptors in the human thymus. Sequencing used immunoSEQ multiplex PCR; TCRdb keeps in-frame clones, though not all of them. The sample yields 700,000 or so clones, 80% to 90% seen once. These data were also reused for a study on human thymus T cells.

The sequenced sample consisted of thymocytes. These receptors all stem from a girl under two years old with a congenital heart defect. CDR3s leave out the opening cysteine and the closing phenylalanine or tryptophan. Each record gives: V gene, CDR3 length, CDR3 protein.

TRBV10-3	12	AISESKGSYGYT
TRBV11-1	12	ASSFGTGASPLH
TRBV6-5	11	ASRPSRQIEAF
TRBV9	12	ASSVGGGDQPQH
TRBV27	12	ASSLCRGNQPQH
TRBV27	12	ASSPIFPAYEQY
TRBV7-9	10	ASSLAPGGYT
TRBV5-6	15	ASSLGEGQTNNEKLF
TRBV5-1	10	ASSLGTDGYT
TRBV14	17	ASSQLLAAGAVSSGELF
TRBV19	15	ASSIGSGDRDKYEQY
TRBV4-3	13	ASSLTGRSFWGYT
TRBV4-3	15	ASSHLLVNGGANVLT
TRBV25-1	14	ASSGTGLMDNQPQH
TRBV5-6	13	ASSFRDRGEDGYT
TRBV7-9	14	ASSFDGRVANYGYT
TRBV10-1	20	ASSEPWAGQGATGPSTDTQY
TRBV25-1	13	ASSEGALEKETQY
TRBV11-2	12	ASSRDRANSPLH
TRBV4-1	13	ASSQDGGDNEKLF
TRBV5-4	10	ASSYHRGAQH
TRBV28	14	ASSLSQSSINYGYT
TRBV11-1	13	ASSLPGQTRLEQF
TRBV11-2	11	ASSRFRDRSLH
TRBV29-1	11	SVGGRDGAEAF
TRBV7-2	16	ASSSLGAALRMNTEAF
TRBV27	16	ASSLSISGARFNSPLH
TRBV11-2	11	ASSLNPPGEQY
TRBV27	12	ASSLTSGWETQY